A single sample gave rise to the 18 T cell receptor beta chains below, sequenced in a study of T cells after yellow fever vaccination. TCRdb re-called the 5' RACE reads through MiXCR, storing one row per CDR3 protein. The sample holds about 350,000 distinct CDR3 sequences, 12% seen once. The source was CD4+ T cells sorted from PBMCs, collected 15 days after the yellow fever booster vaccination. All receptors come from a man younger than 30 who received the YFV17D yellow fever vaccine.

At least ten counts were recorded for this clonotype. The CDR3 bases are TGTGCCAGCAGTTTAGCGGTACATAGCACAGATACGCAGTATTTT. It yields the protein CASSLAVHSTDTQYF. This chain uses TRBV12-3 or TRBV12-4 with TRBJ2-3; D is undetermined. The CDR3 is 15 amino acids. V was cut by 0 bases and J by 0 bases, with 7 bases left in between.

The V gene is TRBV4-3, the J gene TRBJ1-1; the D gene is possibly TRBD1 (6 bases). The germline V gene has CDR1 LGHNA and CDR2 YSLEER. The CDR3 has 15 residues. Deletions cut 3 bases from V and 3 bases from J, with 14 bases between. The chain's CDR3 is CASSHEQGKDTEAFF. In DNA form, the CDR3 reads TGCGCCAGCAGCCATGAACAGGGAAAGGACACTGAAGCTTTCTTT.

The J gene is TRBJ2-3, the V gene TRBV5-1; the D is unclear. Germline-derived CDR1 and CDR2 are SGHRS and YFSETQ. The CDR3 totals 14 residues. V lost 2 bases and J lost 2, with 9 bases in between. In DNA form, the CDR3 reads TGCGCCAGCAGCTTCGGGCATTACACAGATACGCAGTATTTT. Translating it yields CASSFGHYTDTQYF.

This clonotype was observed many times. The chain uses TRBV5-1 and TRBJ1-6; D unresolved. Between the trimmed V and J ends, which lost 0 bases and 7 bases, there was a span of 8 bases. Per germline, CDR1 SGHRS and CDR2 YFSETQ. The CDR3 is made up of 14 amino acids. The CDR3 protein is CASSLDKSNSPLHF. Here the CDR3 DNA reads TGCGCCAGCAGCTTGGACAAGTCAAATTCACCCCTCCACTTT.

A few counts support this clonotype. The V and J genes are TRBV12-3 or TRBV12-4 and TRBJ2-5; no clear D gene. V was pared by 5 bases and J by 5 bases, with 12 bases between. The CDR3 sequence is 13 residues long. The CDR3 DNA sequence: TGTGCCAGCAGTCAAAGGCAGTTGGAGACCCAGTACTTC. Translating gives CASSQRQLETQYF.

The V call is TRBV7-2, the J call TRBJ1-2, with D maybe TRBD1 (5 bases). Germline CDR1 reads SGHTA; CDR2 reads FQGNSA. V dropped 6 bases and J dropped 8 bases, with 16 bases sitting between them. CDR3 length: 13 residues. The CDR3 sequence: CASSNRLGRGYTF. CDR3 DNA: TGTGCCAGCAGTAACCGACTGGGGCGAGGCTACACCTTC.

The chain carries TRBV12-3 or TRBV12-4 and TRBJ2-3, with 15 bases fitting TRBD2. This CDR3 region has 17 residues. The trim removed 6 bases at V and 10 bases at J, leaving 14 bases unmatched. The CDR3 DNA reads TGTGCCAGCAGCCCCCCCACGGGACTAGCGGGGGGAATGTCGCAGTATTTT. Translating gives CASSPPTGLAGGMSQYF.

The CDR3 here is CATSDPGTGPNSPLHF. In nucleotides, the CDR3 is TGTGCCACCAGTGACCCCGGGACAGGCCCCAATTCACCCCTCCACTTT. The chain has TRBV24-1 and TRBJ1-6, with 8 positions matching TRBD1. Germline loops: CDR1 KGHDR, CDR2 SFDVKD. The CDR3 totals 16 residues. V shed 4 bases, J shed 7 bases, and the junction held 8 bases outside the gene matches.

This clonotype has only a few counts. CDR3 sequence: CASRREGTDTQYF. In DNA form, the CDR3 reads TGCGCCAGCAGAAGGGAGGGAACGGATACGCAGTATTTT. J is TRBJ2-3 and V is TRBV4-3, with 7 bases matching TRBD2. Germline values: CDR1 LGHNA, CDR2 YSLEER. CDR3 size: 13 residues. V shed 6 bases and J 6 bases; nucleotides not matched to a gene: 6.

This clonotype was detected many times. This chain connects TRBV12-3 or TRBV12-4 to TRBJ1-5, with TRBD1 as a possible D gene (5 bases). This CDR3 region has 14 residues. V was shortened by 6 bases and J by 1 base, with 10 bases between the two germline ends. The DNA for the CDR3 is TGTGCCAGCAGCCCAGGGTTGAGCAATCAGCCCCAGCATTTT. This translates into CASSPGLSNQPQHF.

This sequence joins TRBV20-1 and TRBJ1-2; TRBD1 agrees at 7 bases. Trimming at V came to 4 bases and at J to 7 bases, leaving 3 bases not matched to a gene. This CDR3 is 11 amino acids long. Germline V gene data show CDR1 as DFQATT and CDR2 as SNEGSKA (reference sequence). The CDR3 region has the DNA TGCAGTGCTAACAGGGGATCTGGCTACACCTTC. This codes for CSANRGSGYTF.

This chain connects TRBV5-6 to TRBJ2-1; 9 positions match TRBD1. There are 18 residues in the CDR3. CDR1 is SGHDT, CDR2 YYEEEE, per germline. V was pared by 4 bases and J by 7 bases, with 18 bases of the junction left unmatched. DNA of the CDR3: TGTGCCAGCAGCCGTACTTGGACAGGGGCGTTTCGGATTAATGAGCAGTTCTTC. Translated, it gives CASSRTWTGAFRINEQFF.

The chain combines TRBV5-1 with TRBJ2-7; TRBD1 matches 11 bases. V shed 5 bases, J shed 5 bases, and the junction held 3 bases outside the gene matches. CDR1 SGHRS and CDR2 YFSETQ come from the germline V gene. This CDR3 is built from 13 residues. In DNA, the CDR3 is TGCGCCAGCAGGTGGACAGGGGGCAACGAGCAGTACTTC. Its protein is CASRWTGGNEQYF. The full variable domain, in which reference TRBV5-1 and TRBJ2-7 provide the parts outside the CDR3, is KAGVTQTPRYLIKTRGQQVTLSCSPISGHRSVSWYQQTPGQGLQFLFEYFSETQRNKGNFPGRFSGRQFSNSRSEMNVSTLELGDSALYLCASRWTGGNEQYFGPGTRLTVT.

This chain connects TRBV12-3 or TRBV12-4 to TRBJ1-2; perhaps TRBD1 as D (6 bases). This CDR3 has 15 amino acids. V lost 3 bases, J lost 2 bases, and 13 bases lay in between. The CDR3, as DNA: TGTGCCAGCAGTTTCTTGCTCGGGACAAACTATGGCTACACCTTC. Amino acid sequence: CASSFLLGTNYGYTF.

This rearrangement joins TRBV12-3 or TRBV12-4 to TRBJ1-4; perhaps TRBD1 as D (5 bases). There are 14 residues in the CDR3. The V end lost 3 bases, the J end lost 8 bases, and 13 bases lay between the germline ends. The CDR3 reads CASSFFQGREKLFF. Written as DNA, the CDR3 is TGTGCCAGCAGTTTTTTCCAGGGAAGGGAAAAACTGTTTTTT.

In its sample, this clonotype was seen a few times. The gene calls are TRBV5-5 and TRBJ2-7; TRBD1 matches 9 bases. Germline V gives CDR1 SGHKS, CDR2 YYEKEE (reference sequence). The junction had 3 bases not matched to a gene; V was cut back by 2 bases and J by 6 bases. The CDR3 has 13 amino acids. CDR3 nucleotides: TGTGCCAGCAGCTTTCTGGGACAGGGCGAGCAGTACGTC. Translating gives CASSFLGQGEQYV.

This clonotype occurred a few times. The rearrangement uses TRBV20-1 and TRBJ2-1; TRBD1 might be the D (6 bases). The CDR3 runs 14 residues. CDR1 is DFQATT and CDR2 is SNEGSKA in the germline V gene (reference sequence). V was pared by 2 bases and J by 4 bases, with 12 bases between. The DNA of the CDR3 is TGCAGTGCTAGACAGGGGCCAGCATACAATGAGCAGTTCTTC. Residues: CSARQGPAYNEQFF.

This clonotype was recorded a few times. The gene calls are TRBV3-1 and TRBJ1-6; maybe TRBD1 (5 bases). This CDR3 contains 17 residues. Germline values: CDR1 LGHDT, CDR2 YNNKEL (reference sequence). The V end lost 4 bases, the J end lost 7 bases, and 20 bases lay between the germline ends. The DNA for the CDR3 is TGTGCCAGCAGCCCCGGTAATAGGGGCACAGTAAATTCACCCCTCCACTTT. Residues: CASSPGNRGTVNSPLHF.